This T cell receptor beta chain derives from a study of breast tumors, draining lymph nodes, adjacent tissues. Study results and caveats: That most tumor T cells come from lymph nodes remained unproven. Compared with lymph nodes, tumors were less diverse; compared with nontumor tissue, more.

TCRdb passed the multiplex PCR reads through MiXCR, listing each CDR3 protein once. The sample has over 15,000 distinct CDR3 sequences; around half are singletons. Worth noting for this clonotype: Its antigen is unknown.

Germline V gene sequence: CDR1 LNHDA, CDR2 SQIVND (reference sequence). The CDR3 totals 16 residues. After removal of 5 bases from V and 7 bases from J, the junction contained 13 bases not matched to a gene. Source material: tumor-adjacent breast tissue. This TCR was recovered from a female donor with breast cancer. Some clones in this sample may be carry-over from other donors' samples. V gene TRBV19 combines with J gene TRBJ2-2; 7 nucleotides align to TRBD1. CDR3 nucleotides: TGTGCCAGTAGTGCACCGGGACAGAGGCACTTCGGGGAGCTGTTTTTT. It translates to CASSAPGQRHFGELFF.